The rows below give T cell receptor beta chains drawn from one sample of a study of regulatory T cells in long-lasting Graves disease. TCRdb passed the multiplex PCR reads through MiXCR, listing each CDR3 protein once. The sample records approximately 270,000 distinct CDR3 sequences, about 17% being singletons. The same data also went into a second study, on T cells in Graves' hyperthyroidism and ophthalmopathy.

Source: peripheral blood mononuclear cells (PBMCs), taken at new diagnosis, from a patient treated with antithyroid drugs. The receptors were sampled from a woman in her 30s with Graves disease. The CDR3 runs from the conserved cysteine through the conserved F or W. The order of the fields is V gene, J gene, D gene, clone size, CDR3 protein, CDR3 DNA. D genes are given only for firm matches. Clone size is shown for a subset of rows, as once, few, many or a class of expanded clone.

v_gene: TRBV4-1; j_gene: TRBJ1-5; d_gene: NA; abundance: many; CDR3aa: CASSQELGGNQPQHF; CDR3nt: TGCGCCAGCAGCCAAGAATTGGGCGGCAATCAGCCCCAGCATTTT
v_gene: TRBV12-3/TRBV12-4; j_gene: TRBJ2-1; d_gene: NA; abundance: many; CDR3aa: CASSPSGARYNEQFF; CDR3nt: TGTGCCAGCAGTCCCTCAGGGGCCAGGTACAATGAGCAGTTCTTC
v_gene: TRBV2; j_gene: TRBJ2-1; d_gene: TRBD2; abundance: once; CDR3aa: CASIGLAGGARQFF; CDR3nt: TGTGCCAGCATCGGACTAGCGGGAGGTGCCCGGCAGTTCTTC
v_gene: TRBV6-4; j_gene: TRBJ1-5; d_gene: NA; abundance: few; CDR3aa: CASSRGGGSQPQHF; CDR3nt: TGTGCCAGCAGTCGAGGGGGGGGCAGTCAGCCCCAGCATTTT
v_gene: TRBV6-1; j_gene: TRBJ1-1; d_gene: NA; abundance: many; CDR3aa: CASSEASTSGGGNTEAFF; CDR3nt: TGTGCCAGCAGTGAAGCCTCCACGAGCGGGGGAGGGAACACTGAAGCTTTCTTT
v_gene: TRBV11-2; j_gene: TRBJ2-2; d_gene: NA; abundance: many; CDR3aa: CASSLVGELFF; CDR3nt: TGTGCCAGCAGCTTAGTCGGGGAGCTGTTTTTT
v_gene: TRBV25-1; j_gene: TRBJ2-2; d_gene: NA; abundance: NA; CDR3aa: CASISQNTGELFF; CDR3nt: TGTGCCAGCATTTCACAGAACACCGGGGAGCTGTTTTTT
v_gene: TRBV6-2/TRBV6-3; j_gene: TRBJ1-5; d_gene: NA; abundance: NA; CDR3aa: CASSYLGGNQPQHF; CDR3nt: TGTGCCAGCAGTTACTTAGGCGGCAATCAGCCCCAGCATTTT
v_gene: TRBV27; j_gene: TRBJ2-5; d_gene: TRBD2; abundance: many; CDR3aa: CASRRMGRGVQETQYF; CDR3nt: TGTGCCAGCCGCCGTATGGGGCGGGGGGTCCAAGAGACCCAGTACTTC
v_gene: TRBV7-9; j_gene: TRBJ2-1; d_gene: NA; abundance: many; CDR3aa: CASSLDRNEQFF; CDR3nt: TGTGCCAGCAGCTTAGACCGTAATGAGCAGTTCTTC
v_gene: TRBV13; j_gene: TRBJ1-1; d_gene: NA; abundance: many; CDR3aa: CASSSPSWGNTEAFF; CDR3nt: TGTGCCAGCAGCTCCCCGTCCTGGGGGAACACTGAAGCTTTCTTT
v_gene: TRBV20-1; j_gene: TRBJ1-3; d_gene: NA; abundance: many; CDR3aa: CSASSGTWGNTIYF; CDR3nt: TGCAGTGCTAGCTCCGGGACTTGGGGAAACACCATATATTTT
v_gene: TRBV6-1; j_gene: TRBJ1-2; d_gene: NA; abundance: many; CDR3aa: CASTQTPYSYGYTF; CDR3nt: TGTGCCAGCACTCAAACCCCCTATAGCTATGGCTACACCTTC
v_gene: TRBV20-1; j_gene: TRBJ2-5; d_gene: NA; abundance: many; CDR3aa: CSAYTVETQYF; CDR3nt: TGCAGTGCTTACACGGTGGAGACCCAGTACTTC
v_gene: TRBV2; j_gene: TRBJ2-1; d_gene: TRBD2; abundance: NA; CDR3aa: CANIKISGNEQFF; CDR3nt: TGTGCCAATATAAAGATTAGCGGGAATGAGCAGTTCTTC
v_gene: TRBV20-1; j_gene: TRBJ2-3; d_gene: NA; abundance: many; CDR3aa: CSARGAVTYTDTQYF; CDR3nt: TGCAGTGCTAGAGGAGCCGTGACCTACACAGATACGCAGTATTTT
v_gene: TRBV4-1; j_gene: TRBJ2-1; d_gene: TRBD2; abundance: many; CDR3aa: CASSRTMAGGYNEQFF; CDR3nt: TGCGCCAGCAGCCGAACGATGGCGGGGGGTTACAATGAGCAGTTCTTC
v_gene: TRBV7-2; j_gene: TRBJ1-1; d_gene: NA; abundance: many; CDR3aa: CASSSSRARDTEAFF; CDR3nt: TGTGCCAGCAGCTCTAGCCGAGCCAGAGACACTGAAGCTTTCTTT
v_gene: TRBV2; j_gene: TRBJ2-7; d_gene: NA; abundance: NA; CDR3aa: CASGDFGSYEQYF; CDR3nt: TGTGCCAGCGGGGACTTCGGGTCCTACGAGCAGTACTTC
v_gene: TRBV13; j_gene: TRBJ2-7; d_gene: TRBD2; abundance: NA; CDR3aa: CASSLAGGTPYEQYF; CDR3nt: TGTGCCAGCAGCTTAGCGGGGGGGACGCCCTACGAGCAGTACTTC
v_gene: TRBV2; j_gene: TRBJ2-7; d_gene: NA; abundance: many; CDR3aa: CASSHDSYEQYF; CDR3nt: TGTGCCAGCAGTCACGACAGCTACGAGCAGTACTTC
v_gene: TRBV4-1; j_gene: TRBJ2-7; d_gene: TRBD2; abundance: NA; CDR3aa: CASSPGLAEINEQYF; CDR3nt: TGCGCCAGCAGCCCCGGACTAGCGGAAATTAACGAGCAGTACTTC
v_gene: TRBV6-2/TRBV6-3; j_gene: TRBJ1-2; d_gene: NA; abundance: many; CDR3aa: CASSYPTEYGYTF; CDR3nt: TGTGCCAGCAGTTACCCGACGGAGTATGGCTACACCTTC